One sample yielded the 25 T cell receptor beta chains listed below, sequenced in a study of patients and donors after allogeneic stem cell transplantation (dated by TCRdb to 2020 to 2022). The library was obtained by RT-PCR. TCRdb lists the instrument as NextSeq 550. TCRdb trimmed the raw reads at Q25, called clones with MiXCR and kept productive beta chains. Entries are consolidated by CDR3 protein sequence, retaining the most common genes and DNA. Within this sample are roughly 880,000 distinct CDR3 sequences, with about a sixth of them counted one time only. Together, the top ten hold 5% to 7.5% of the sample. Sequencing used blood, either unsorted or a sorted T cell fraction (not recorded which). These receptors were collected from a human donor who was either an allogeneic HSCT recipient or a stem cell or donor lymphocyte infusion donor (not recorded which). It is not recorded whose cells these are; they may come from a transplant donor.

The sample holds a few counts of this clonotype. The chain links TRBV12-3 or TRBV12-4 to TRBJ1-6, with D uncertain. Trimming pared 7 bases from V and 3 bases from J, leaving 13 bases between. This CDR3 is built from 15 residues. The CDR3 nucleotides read TGTGCCAGCACCCTGACGGCAGACTATAATTCACCCCTCCACTTT. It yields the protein CASTLTADYNSPLHF.

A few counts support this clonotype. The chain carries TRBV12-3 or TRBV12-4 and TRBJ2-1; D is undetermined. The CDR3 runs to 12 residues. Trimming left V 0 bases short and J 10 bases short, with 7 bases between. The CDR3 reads CASSLAPTEQFF. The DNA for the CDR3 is TGTGCCAGCAGTTTAGCCCCTACCGAGCAGTTCTTC.

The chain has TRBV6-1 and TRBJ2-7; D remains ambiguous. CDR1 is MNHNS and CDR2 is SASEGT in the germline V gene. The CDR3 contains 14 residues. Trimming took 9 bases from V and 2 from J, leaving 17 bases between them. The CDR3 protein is CASLPGQPPYEQYF. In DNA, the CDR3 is TGTGCCAGTCTTCCCGGGCAGCCGCCCTACGAGCAGTACTTC.

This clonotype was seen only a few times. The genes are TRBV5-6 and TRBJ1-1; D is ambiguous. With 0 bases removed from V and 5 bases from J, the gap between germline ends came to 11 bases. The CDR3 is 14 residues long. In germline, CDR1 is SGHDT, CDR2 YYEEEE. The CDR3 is CASSLVEAWTEAFF. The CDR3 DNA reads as TGTGCCAGCAGCTTGGTGGAGGCGTGGACTGAAGCTTTCTTT.

The CDR3 reads CASSVAGTGNEKLFF. The CDR3 coding sequence is TGTGCCAGCAGCGTAGCCGGGACAGGGAATGAAAAACTGTTTTTT. The rearrangement joins TRBV9 to TRBJ1-4, with 9 bases identical to TRBD1. The ends lost 0 bases at V and 5 bases at J; junction bases unmatched: 2. The CDR3 length is 15 residues. Germline CDR1 SGDLS, CDR2 YYNGEE.

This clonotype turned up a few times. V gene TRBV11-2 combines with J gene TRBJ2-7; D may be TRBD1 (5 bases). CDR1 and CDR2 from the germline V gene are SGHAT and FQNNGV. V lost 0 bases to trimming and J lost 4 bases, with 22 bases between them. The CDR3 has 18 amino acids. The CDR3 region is CASSLDLGRVPTFYEQYF. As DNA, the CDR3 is TGTGCCAGCAGCTTAGATCTGGGCAGGGTACCCACTTTTTACGAGCAGTACTTC.

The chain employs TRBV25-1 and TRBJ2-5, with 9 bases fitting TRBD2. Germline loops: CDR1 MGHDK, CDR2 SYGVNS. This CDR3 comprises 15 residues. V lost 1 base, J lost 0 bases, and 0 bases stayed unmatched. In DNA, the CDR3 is TGTGCCAGCAGTGAATGGACTAGCGACCAAGAGACCCAGTACTTC. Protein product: CASSEWTSDQETQYF.

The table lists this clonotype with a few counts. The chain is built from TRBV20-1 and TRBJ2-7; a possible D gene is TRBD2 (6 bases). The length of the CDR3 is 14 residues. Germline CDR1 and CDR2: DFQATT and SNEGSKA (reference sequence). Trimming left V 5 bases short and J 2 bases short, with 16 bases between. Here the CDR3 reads CSAGGVVGTYEQYF. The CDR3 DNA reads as TGCAGTGCTGGCGGGGTAGTTGGCACCTACGAGCAGTACTTC.

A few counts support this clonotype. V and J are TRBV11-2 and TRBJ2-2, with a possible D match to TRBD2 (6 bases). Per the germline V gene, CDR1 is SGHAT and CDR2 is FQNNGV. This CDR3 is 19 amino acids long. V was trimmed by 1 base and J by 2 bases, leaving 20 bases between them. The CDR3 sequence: CASSLGLLLTGLNTGELFF. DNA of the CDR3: TGTGCCAGCAGCTTAGGATTACTATTAACGGGACTTAACACCGGGGAGCTGTTTTTT.

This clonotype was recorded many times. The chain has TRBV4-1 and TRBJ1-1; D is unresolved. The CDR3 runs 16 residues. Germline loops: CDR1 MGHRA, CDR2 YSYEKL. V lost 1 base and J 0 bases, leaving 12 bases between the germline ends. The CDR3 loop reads CASSQVASVLNTEAFF. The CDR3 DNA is TGCGCCAGCAGCCAAGTGGCCAGCGTTCTGAACACTGAAGCTTTCTTT.

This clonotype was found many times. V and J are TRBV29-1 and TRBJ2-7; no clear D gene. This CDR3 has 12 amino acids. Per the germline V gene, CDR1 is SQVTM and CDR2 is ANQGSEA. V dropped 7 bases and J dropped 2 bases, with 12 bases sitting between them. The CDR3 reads CSACQATYEQYF. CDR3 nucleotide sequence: TGCAGCGCCTGTCAGGCAACCTACGAGCAGTACTTC.

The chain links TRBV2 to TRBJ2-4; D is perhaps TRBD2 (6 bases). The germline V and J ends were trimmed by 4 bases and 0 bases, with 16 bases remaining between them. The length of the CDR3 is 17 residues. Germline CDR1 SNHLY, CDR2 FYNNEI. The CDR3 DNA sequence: TGTGCCAGCAGTGCCCGCCTCAGGGACTTAGCCAAAAACATTCAGTACTTC. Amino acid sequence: CASSARLRDLAKNIQYF. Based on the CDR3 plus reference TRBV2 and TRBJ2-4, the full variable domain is EPEVTQTPSHQVTQMGQEVILRCVPISNHLYFYWYRQILGQKVEFLVSFYNNEISEKSEIFDDQFSVERPDGSNFTLKIRSTKLEDSAMYFCASSARLRDLAKNIQYFGAGTRLSVL.

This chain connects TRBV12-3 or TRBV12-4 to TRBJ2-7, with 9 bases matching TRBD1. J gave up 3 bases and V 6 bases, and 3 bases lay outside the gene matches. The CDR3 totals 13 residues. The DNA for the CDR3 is TGTGCCAGCAGGACAGGGGGTATCTACGAGCAGTACTTC. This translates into CASRTGGIYEQYF.

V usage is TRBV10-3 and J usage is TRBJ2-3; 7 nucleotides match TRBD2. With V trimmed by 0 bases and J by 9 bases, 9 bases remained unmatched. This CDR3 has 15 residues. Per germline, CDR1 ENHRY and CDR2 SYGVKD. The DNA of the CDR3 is TGTGCCATCAGTGAGTCGACGGGGGGTAGAGGGACGCAGTATTTT. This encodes CAISESTGGRGTQYF.

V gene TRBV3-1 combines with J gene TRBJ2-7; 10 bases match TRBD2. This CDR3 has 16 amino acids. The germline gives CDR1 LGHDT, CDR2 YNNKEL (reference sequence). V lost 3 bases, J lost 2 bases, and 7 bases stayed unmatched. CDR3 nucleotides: TGTGCCAGCAGCCATGAAGCGGGAGGGCCGACCTACGAGCAGTACTTC. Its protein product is CASSHEAGGPTYEQYF.

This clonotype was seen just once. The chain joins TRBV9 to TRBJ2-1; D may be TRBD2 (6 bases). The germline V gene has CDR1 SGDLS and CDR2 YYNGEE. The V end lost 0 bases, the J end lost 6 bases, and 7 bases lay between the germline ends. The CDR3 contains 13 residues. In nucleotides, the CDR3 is TGTGCCAGCAGCGTAGGACTAGTCAATGAGCAGTTCTTC. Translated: CASSVGLVNEQFF.

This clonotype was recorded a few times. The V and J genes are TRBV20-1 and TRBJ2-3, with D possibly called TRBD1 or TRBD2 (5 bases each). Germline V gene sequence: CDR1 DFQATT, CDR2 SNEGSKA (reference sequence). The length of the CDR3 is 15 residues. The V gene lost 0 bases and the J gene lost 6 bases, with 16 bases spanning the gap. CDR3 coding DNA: TGCAGTGCTAGAGAGGGGACCCGATTTGCGGATACGCAGTATTTT. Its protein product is CSAREGTRFADTQYF.

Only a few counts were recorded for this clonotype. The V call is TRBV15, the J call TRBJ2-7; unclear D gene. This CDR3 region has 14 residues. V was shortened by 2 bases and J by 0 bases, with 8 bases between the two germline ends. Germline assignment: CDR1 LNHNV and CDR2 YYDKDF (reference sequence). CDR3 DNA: TGTGCCACCAGCAGATTGGGGATCTCCTACGAGCAGTACTTC. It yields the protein CATSRLGISYEQYF.

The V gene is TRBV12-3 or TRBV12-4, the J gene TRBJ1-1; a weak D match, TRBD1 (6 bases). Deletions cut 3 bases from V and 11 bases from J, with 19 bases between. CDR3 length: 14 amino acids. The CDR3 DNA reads TGTGCCAGCAGTTTTGGCAGGGGCTATTCCGGGGCTTTCTTT. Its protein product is CASSFGRGYSGAFF.

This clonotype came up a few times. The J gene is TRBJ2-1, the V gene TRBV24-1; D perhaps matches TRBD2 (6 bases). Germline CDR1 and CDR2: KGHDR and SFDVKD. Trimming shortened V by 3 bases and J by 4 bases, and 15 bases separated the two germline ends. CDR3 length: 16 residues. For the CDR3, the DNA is TGTGCCACCAGTGATACCACGGGACTCGGATACAATGAGCAGTTCTTC. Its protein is CATSDTTGLGYNEQFF.

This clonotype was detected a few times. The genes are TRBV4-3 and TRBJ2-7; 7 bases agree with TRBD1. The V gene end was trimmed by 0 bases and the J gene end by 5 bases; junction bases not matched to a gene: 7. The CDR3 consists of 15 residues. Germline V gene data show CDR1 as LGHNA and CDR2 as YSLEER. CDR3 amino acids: CASSQDATGDHEQYF. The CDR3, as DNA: TGCGCCAGCAGCCAAGACGCAACAGGGGACCACGAGCAGTACTTC.

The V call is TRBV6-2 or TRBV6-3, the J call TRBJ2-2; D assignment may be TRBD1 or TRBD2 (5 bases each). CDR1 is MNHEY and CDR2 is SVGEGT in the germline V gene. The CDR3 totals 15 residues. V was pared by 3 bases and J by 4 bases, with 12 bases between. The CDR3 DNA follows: TGTGCCAGCAGTTATATGAGGGGCAGCACCGGGGAGCTGTTTTTT. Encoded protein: CASSYMRGSTGELFF.

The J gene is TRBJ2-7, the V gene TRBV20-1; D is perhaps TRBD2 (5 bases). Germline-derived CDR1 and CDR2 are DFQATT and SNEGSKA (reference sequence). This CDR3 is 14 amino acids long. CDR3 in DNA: TGCAGCGCGGACCGTCGCGGGCCCGTAGGTGAGCAGTACTTC. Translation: CSADRRGPVGEQYF.

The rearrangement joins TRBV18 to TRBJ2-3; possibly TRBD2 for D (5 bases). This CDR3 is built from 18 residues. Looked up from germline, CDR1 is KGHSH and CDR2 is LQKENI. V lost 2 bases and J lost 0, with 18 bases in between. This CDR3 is CASSPSGPEGSSTDTQYF. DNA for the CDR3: TGTGCCAGCTCACCATCTGGACCCGAGGGTTCTAGCACAGATACGCAGTATTTT.

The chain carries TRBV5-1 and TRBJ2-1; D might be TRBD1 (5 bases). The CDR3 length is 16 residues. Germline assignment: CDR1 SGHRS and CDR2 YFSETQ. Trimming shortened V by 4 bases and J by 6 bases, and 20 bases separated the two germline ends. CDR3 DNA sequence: TGCGCCAGCAGCAGTGGTAGGGGCGCCCACTCCAATGAGCAGTTCTTC. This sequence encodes CASSSGRGAHSNEQFF.